The 16 T cell receptor beta chains reported below all come from one sample, sequenced in a study of shared clonotypes between healthy human individuals. Profiling relied on immunoSEQ multiplex PCR, and the TCRdb table lists in-frame clones only, not all of them. The table lists roughly 450,000 clones, approximately 85% of them singletons. Sequencing was done on a sample of PBMCs. All receptors derive from a woman between 40 and 55 years old in good health. Some clones in this sample may be carry-over from other donors' samples.

CDR3 sequence: CASTGTFGNIQYF. DNA for the CDR3: TGTGCCAGTACCGGGACATTTGGAAACATTCAGTACTTC. V and J are TRBV19 and TRBJ2-4, with D possibly TRBD1 on 6 matching bases. This CDR3 is built from 13 residues. CDR1 and CDR2 from the germline V gene are LNHDA and SQIVND (reference sequence). Trimming removed 7 bases from V and 6 bases from J, with 13 bases in between.

The V call is TRBV2, the J call TRBJ1-1, with TRBD1 matching 10 bases. Germline lookup yields CDR1 SNHLY and CDR2 FYNNEI. V lost 7 bases and J lost 5; bases outside the gene matches: 7. There are 14 residues in the CDR3. CDR3: CASTKDRGRTEAFF. In DNA, the CDR3 is TGTGCCAGCACCAAGGACAGGGGGAGAACTGAAGCTTTCTTT.

This clone occurred once. The chain combines TRBV30 with TRBJ2-1; TRBD2 aligns across 8 bases. This CDR3 has 11 amino acids. Germline trimming cut 6 bases from V and 10 bases from J; bases unmatched to any gene: 5. Looked up from germline, CDR1 is GTSNPN and CDR2 is SVGIG (reference sequence). As DNA, the CDR3 is TGTGCCTGTGTAGCGGGGTTGGAGCAGTTCTTC. It specifies CACVAGLEQFF.

The rearrangement links TRBV5-4 to TRBJ2-5; the match to TRBD2 covers 11 bases. This CDR3 has 15 residues. Unmatched junction bases numbered 4, after V lost 3 bases and J lost 3 bases. Germline values: CDR1 SGHNT, CDR2 YYREEE (reference sequence). CDR3 in DNA: TGTGCCAGCAGCTCAGGGACTAGCGGTAAAGAGACCCAGTACTTC. Its translation is CASSSGTSGKETQYF.

The chain links TRBV7-9 to TRBJ2-3; 10 bases fit TRBD2. CDR1 is SEHNR, CDR2 FQNEAQ, per germline (reference sequence). CDR3 length: 14 amino acids. The junction had 4 bases not matched to a gene; V was cut back by 5 bases and J by 5 bases. The CDR3 bases are TGTGCCAGCAGCCCGGGACTAGCGTTAGATACGCAGTATTTT. This gives the protein CASSPGLALDTQYF.

This sequence joins TRBV28 and TRBJ1-5, with D possibly being TRBD1 (5 bases). Germline V gene sequence: CDR1 MDHEN, CDR2 SYDVKM. The CDR3 is made up of 17 amino acids. V dropped 2 bases and J dropped 12 bases, with 26 bases sitting between them. The CDR3 region is CASSLSLRGRNLFVQHF. CDR3 coding DNA: TGTGCCAGCAGTTTAAGTCTGCGGGGCCGTAATTTGTTTGTCCAGCATTTT.

The gene calls are TRBV6-4 and TRBJ2-7; TRBD2 matches at 8 bases. CDR1 and CDR2 from the germline V gene are MRHNA and SNTAGT. The CDR3 length is 16 residues. With V trimmed by 4 bases and J by 6 bases, 14 bases remained unmatched. The CDR3 loop is CASSALAGSALVEQYF. CDR3 in DNA: TGTGCCAGCAGTGCGCTAGCGGGCTCGGCATTGGTCGAGCAGTACTTC.

This chain uses TRBV4-2 with TRBJ2-3, with 15 bases fitting TRBD2. V gave up 4 bases and J gave up 4 bases; unmatched junction bases: 12. The V gene's germline CDR1 is LGHNA and CDR2 YNFKEQ. The CDR3 extends over 19 amino acids. Here the CDR3 reads CASSPGLAGGLEGADTQYF. CDR3 coding DNA: TGTGCCAGCAGCCCCGGACTAGCGGGAGGGCTCGAGGGGGCAGATACGCAGTATTTT.

The J gene is TRBJ1-4, the V gene TRBV28; D is perhaps TRBD1 (5 bases). The CDR3 loop spans 16 amino acids. Germline V gene lookup returns CDR1 MDHEN and CDR2 SYDVKM. Trimming pared 4 bases from V and 3 bases from J, leaving 15 bases between. The CDR3 sequence is CASSSARGVSNEKLFF. The CDR3 DNA reads as TGTGCCAGCAGTTCCGCCCGGGGGGTCTCTAATGAAAAACTGTTTTTT.

The gene calls are TRBV5-6 and TRBJ1-2; no firm D call. Germline V gene lookup returns CDR1 SGHDT and CDR2 YYEEEE. CDR3 length: 13 amino acids. V lost 4 bases and J 1 base, leaving 8 bases between the germline ends. This chain's CDR3 is CASSPEDNYGYTF. Here the CDR3 DNA reads TGTGCCAGCAGCCCCGAGGATAACTATGGCTACACCTTC. Full variable domain (outside the CDR3, taken from reference TRBV5-6 and TRBJ1-2): DAGVTQSPTHLIKTRGQQVTLRCSPKSGHDTVSWYQQALGQGPQFIFQYYEEEERQRGNFPDRFSGHQFPNYSSELNVNALLLGDSALYLCASSPEDNYGYTFGSGTRLTVV.

The V call is TRBV19, the J call TRBJ2-2; D unresolved. Trimming took 2 bases from V and 2 from J, leaving 6 bases between them. Germline V gene sequence: CDR1 LNHDA, CDR2 SQIVND (reference sequence). The CDR3 runs to 14 residues. Here the CDR3 DNA reads TGTGCCAGTAGTATATCCCCCAACACCGGGGAGCTGTTTTTT. The encoded protein is CASSISPNTGELFF.

In regard to this clone: A read error likely explains this, since a far larger clone differs by one base. This rearrangement joins TRBV7-3 to TRBJ2-3, with D unresolved. CDR3 length: 13 amino acids. Germline V gives CDR1 SGHTA, CDR2 FQGTGA. The CDR3 bases are TGTGTCAGCAGCTTAGCCCCTCTGGGTACGCAGTATTTT. This sequence encodes CVSSLAPLGTQYF.

The rearrangement uses TRBV14 and TRBJ2-6; D call uncertain. Trimming removed 3 bases at V and 3 bases at J, with 6 bases between. This CDR3 contains 14 residues. Germline CDR1 reads SGHDN; CDR2 reads FVKESK. The CDR3 region has the DNA TGTGCCAGCAGCCAGGCCCTTGGGGCCAACGTCCTGACTTTC. Its protein product is CASSQALGANVLTF.

This chain uses TRBV4-1 with TRBJ2-5; D unclear. Trimming shortened V by 5 bases and J by 5 bases, and 12 bases separated the two germline ends. Per germline, CDR1 MGHRA and CDR2 YSYEKL. CDR3 size: 13 residues. Here the CDR3 reads CASSYWVGETQYF. The CDR3, as DNA: TGCGCCAGCAGCTATTGGGTCGGGGAGACCCAGTACTTC.

CDR3 sequence reads: CASSEIGEVTEAFF. The DNA of the CDR3 is TGTGCCAGCAGTGAAATTGGGGAGGTCACTGAAGCTTTCTTT. The chain links TRBV6-1 to TRBJ1-1, with unresolved D. CDR3 size: 14 residues. Trimming took off 2 bases at V and 4 bases at J, with 11 bases between the two ends. Germline-derived CDR1 and CDR2 are MNHNS and SASEGT.

This chain connects TRBV27 to TRBJ2-5, with D possibly TRBD1 on 6 matching bases. CDR1 is MNHEY and CDR2 is SMNVEV in the germline V gene (reference sequence). With 5 bases removed from V and 3 bases from J, the gap between germline ends came to 19 bases. The CDR3 has 16 residues. The CDR3 sequence is CASSPSAGAGEETQYF. DNA for the CDR3: TGTGCCAGCAGTCCGTCGGCAGGGGCCGGGGAAGAGACCCAGTACTTC.